The 20 T cell receptor beta chains below come from one sample, sequenced in a study of cytomegalovirus exposure and HLA in healthy donors. The PCR was carried out with 60 Vbeta primers and 13 Jbeta primers. Some clones are missing from TCRdb's copy, which holds only in-frame ones; the method was immunoSEQ multiplex PCR. Of about 240,000 clones in the sample, about 85% were seen once. Material: PBMCs. The receptors shown here come from a girl aged 2 to 9 in good health and CMV-seronegative.

V usage is TRBV6-5 and J usage is TRBJ2-5; 11 positions match TRBD1. V lost 5 bases to trimming and J lost 5 bases; unmatched junction nucleotides: 7. The length of the CDR3 is 15 residues. Germline V gene lookup returns CDR1 MNHEY and CDR2 SVGAGI. The CDR3 DNA reads as TGTGCCAGCAGTCCGGACAGGGGGCGAGAGGAGACCCAGTACTTC. Encoded protein: CASSPDRGREETQYF.

The V gene is TRBV6-1, the J gene TRBJ1-2; D remains unclear. CDR1 and CDR2 from the germline V gene are MNHNS and SASEGT. V gave up 6 bases and J gave up 4 bases, with 12 bases separating them. There are 13 residues in the CDR3. The CDR3 DNA reads as TGTGCCAGCAGCCAAGCCCCCGTCTATGGCTACACCTTC. Its protein is CASSQAPVYGYTF.

The chain recombines TRBV30 with TRBJ1-4, with TRBD1 as a possible D gene (5 bases). CDR3 length: 14 residues. CDR1 is GTSNPN and CDR2 is SVGIG in the germline V gene (reference sequence). V was cut by 4 bases and J by 0 bases, with 9 bases left in between. The CDR3 region is CAWTWGATNEKLFF. As DNA, the CDR3 is TGTGCCTGGACTTGGGGGGCAACTAATGAAAAACTGTTTTTT.

The chain employs TRBV9 and TRBJ2-7; 7 bases align to TRBD1. Germline loops: CDR1 SGDLS, CDR2 YYNGEE. The CDR3 sequence is 12 residues long. V gave up 4 bases and J gave up 7 bases; unmatched junction bases: 5. The CDR3 DNA reads as TGTGCCAGCAGCCCTCAGGGGGTTGAGCAGTACTTC. It encodes CASSPQGVEQYF.

This sequence joins TRBV5-8 and TRBJ2-1; 7 bases align to TRBD1. Germline V gives CDR1 SGHTS, CDR2 YDEGEE. The J segment lost 1 base and the V segment lost 5 bases, leaving 9 bases of the junction unmatched. The CDR3 sequence is 16 residues long. The DNA of the CDR3 is TGTGCCAGCAGTCACAGGGGATTGGCATCCTACAATGAGCAGTTCTTC. As protein: CASSHRGLASYNEQFF. The complete variable domain, with remaining parts taken from reference TRBV5-8 and TRBJ2-1, reads EAGVTQSPTHLIKTRGQQATLRCSPISGHTSVYWYQQALGLGLQFLLWYDEGEERNRGNFPPRFSGRQFPNYSSELNVNALELEDSALYLCASSHRGLASYNEQFFGPGTRLTVL.

V gene TRBV5-1 combines with J gene TRBJ1-4; TRBD1 aligns across 9 bases. The CDR3 runs 16 residues. The trim removed 1 base at V and 5 bases at J, leaving 6 bases unmatched. Germline V gene lookup returns CDR1 SGHRS and CDR2 YFSETQ. This CDR3 is CASSLLPGQGNEKLFF. The CDR3 nucleotides read TGCGCCAGCAGCTTGCTCCCGGGACAGGGAAATGAAAAACTGTTTTTT.

The chain carries TRBV18 and TRBJ2-5; D is perhaps TRBD1 (5 bases). The CDR3 is 13 residues long. V was trimmed by 2 bases and J by 2 bases, leaving 6 bases between them. The germline V gene has CDR1 KGHSH and CDR2 LQKENI. CDR3: CASSPTGQETQYF. As DNA, the CDR3 is TGTGCCAGCTCACCAACAGGTCAAGAGACCCAGTACTTC.

The V call is TRBV6-6, the J call TRBJ2-7, with D perhaps matching TRBD2 (5 bases). This CDR3 spans 14 amino acids. The V gene lost 5 bases and the J gene lost 6 bases, with 17 bases spanning the gap. Germline lookup yields CDR1 MNHNY and CDR2 SVGAGI (reference sequence). CDR3 loop: CASSEASGWGEQYF. CDR3 nucleotide sequence: TGTGCCAGCAGTGAGGCTTCGGGGTGGGGCGAGCAGTACTTC.

In this sample, this clone turned up once. V is TRBV29-1 and J is TRBJ1-1; TRBD1 might be the D (5 bases). V lost 4 bases, J lost 0 bases, and 15 bases lay in between. Per germline, CDR1 SQVTM and CDR2 ANQGSEA. The CDR3 loop spans 15 amino acids. The CDR3 sequence: CSVVGGMRVNTEAFF. The CDR3 region has the DNA TGCAGCGTTGTGGGGGGGATGAGGGTGAACACTGAAGCTTTCTTT.

The V and J genes are TRBV5-1 and TRBJ2-2; D unresolved. Trimming took 0 bases from V and 4 from J, leaving 10 bases between them. CDR3 size: 15 residues. CDR1 is SGHRS and CDR2 is YFSETQ in the germline V gene. CDR3 region: CASSLGAISTGELFF. The CDR3 DNA reads TGCGCCAGCAGCTTGGGAGCGATCTCCACCGGGGAGCTGTTTTTT.

This chain links TRBV6-1 with TRBJ1-5; possible D gene TRBD1, 6 bases. Germline CDR1 reads MNHNS; CDR2 reads SASEGT. The CDR3 is made up of 15 amino acids. Trimming took off 6 bases at V and 2 bases at J, with 14 bases between the two ends. For the CDR3, the DNA is TGTGCCAGCAGCTCACAGGGCTCTGGCAATCAGCCCCAGCATTTT. Amino acid sequence: CASSSQGSGNQPQHF.

The chain carries TRBV27 and TRBJ2-5, with D perhaps matching TRBD1 (5 bases). V lost 4 bases, J lost 5 bases, and 5 bases lay in between. CDR3 length: 11 amino acids. Germline CDR1 MNHEY, CDR2 SMNVEV (reference sequence). CDR3: CASSSGETQYF. DNA of the CDR3: TGTGCCAGCAGTTCAGGGGAGACCCAGTACTTC.

This rearrangement joins TRBV7-9 to TRBJ1-6; D is undetermined. Trimming pared 1 base from V and 5 bases from J, leaving 9 bases between. Germline V CDR1 and CDR2: SEHNR, FQNEAQ (reference sequence). The CDR3 runs 15 residues. The CDR3 spells CASSLGPENNSPLHF. DNA for the CDR3: TGTGCCAGCAGCTTAGGCCCGGAGAATAATTCACCCCTCCACTTT.

As regards this clone: Since no conserved phenylalanine or tryptophan closes the CDR3, a read error is the likely cause. The DNA is left out, because the CDR3 cannot be placed on it with certainty; the CDR3 is given as TCRdb lists it. V gene TRBV6-5 combines with J gene TRBJ1-6; the table's D call, TRBD1, has no DNA check behind it. Germline CDR1 is MNHEY and CDR2 is SVGAGI. The CDR3 has 12 residues if both end residues are counted. The CDR3: CASRSPGTGFHL.

This rearrangement joins TRBV6-5 to TRBJ1-6; 8 bases are shared with TRBD1. This CDR3 region has 14 residues. Unmatched junction bases numbered 8, after V lost 6 bases and J lost 10 bases. Germline loops: CDR1 MNHEY, CDR2 SVGAGI. CDR3 region: CASRLGQGYSPLHF. The CDR3 nucleotides read TGTGCCAGCAGACTCGGACAGGGCTACTCACCCCTCCACTTT.

The rearrangement joins TRBV9 to TRBJ1-1; D is ambiguous. Trimming removed 2 bases at V and 4 bases at J, with 9 bases between. The CDR3 contains 13 residues. From germline, CDR1 is SGDLS and CDR2 YYNGEE. CDR3 protein: CASSVAGFTEAFF. The CDR3 DNA reads as TGTGCCAGCAGCGTCGCAGGATTCACTGAAGCTTTCTTT.

A note on this clone: Additional DNA sequences in this sample encode the identical CDR3. The chain's CDR3 is CASSGQGYGYTF. The CDR3 nucleotides read TGTGCCAGCAGCGGACAGGGCTATGGCTACACCTTC. The rearrangement uses TRBV6-1 and TRBJ1-2; 8 nucleotides align to TRBD1. After removal of 6 bases from V and 4 bases from J, the junction contained 1 base not matched to a gene. Germline V lookup: CDR1 MNHNS, CDR2 SASEGT. The CDR3 is 12 amino acids.

This chain links TRBV6-1 with TRBJ2-5; D possibly corresponds to TRBD1 (6 bases). The V and J ends lost 6 bases and 9 bases respectively, with 17 bases between them. The germline gives CDR1 MNHNS, CDR2 SASEGT. This CDR3 contains 13 residues. The CDR3 reads CASSTGFGGAQYF. Written as DNA, the CDR3 is TGTGCCAGCAGCACAGGGTTTGGGGGAGCCCAGTACTTC.

CDR3: CASSLGRETQYF. In DNA form, the CDR3 reads TGTGCCAGCAGCTTAGGGCGGGAGACCCAGTACTTC. The chain links TRBV7-6 to TRBJ2-5, with D hard to call. Germline V gene sequence: CDR1 SGHVS, CDR2 FNYEAQ. The CDR3 has 12 residues. V lost 1 base to trimming and J lost 5 bases, with 5 bases between them. The entire variable domain, with the rest obtained from reference TRBV7-6 and TRBJ2-5, is as follows: GAGVSQSPRYKVTKRGQDVALRCDPISGHVSLYWYRQALGQGPEFLTYFNYEAQQDKSGLPNDRFSAERPEGSISTLTIQRTEQRDSAMYRCASSLGRETQYFGPGTRLLVL.

The chain employs TRBV6-1 and TRBJ2-1; no firm D call. CDR1 is MNHNS and CDR2 is SASEGT in the germline V gene. Between the trimmed V and J ends, which lost 7 bases and 0 bases, there was a span of 7 bases. The CDR3 length is 13 residues. This CDR3 reads CASIQVSYNEQFF. The CDR3 DNA reads as TGTGCCAGCATCCAGGTCTCCTACAATGAGCAGTTCTTC.